This entry describes one T cell receptor beta chain. As yet, its antigen is unknown. The sample comes from a study of cytomegalovirus exposure and HLA in healthy donors. Overall study results and limits: Cytomegalovirus association was listed for approximately 150 TCR beta chains.

The CDR3 runs 15 residues. CDR1 is MDHEN, CDR2 SYDVKM, per germline. The V segment lost 6 bases and the J segment 1 base; nucleotides outside the gene matches: 4. Data came from immunoSEQ multiplex PCR; TCRdb stores just in-frame clones and leaves some out. This table has around 69,000 clones, 95% to 96% appearing once. This chain joins TRBV28 and TRBJ2-2, with 8 bases matching TRBD2. The specimen was PBMCs. The receptor was derived from a woman between 18 and 29 years old in good health and CMV-seropositive. CDR3 residues: CASRLLAGNTGELFF. In nucleotides, the CDR3 is TGTGCCAGCAGACTGCTAGCGGGGAACACCGGGGAGCTGTTTTTT.